A single sample gave rise to the 18 T cell receptor beta chains below, sequenced in a study of beta chain features in type 1 diabetes. Antigens for these TCRs are unknown. Investigators reverse transcribed all isolated RNA, so they sequenced expressed TCRB transcripts. Using immunoSEQ multiplex PCR, the repertoire was profiled, and TCRdb retains in-frame clones only, with some absent. The sample has more than 95,000 clones, around a sixth seen once. Overall study findings and caveats: When Type 1 diabetes patients were examined, their TCRB CDR3s proved moderately but significantly shorter in all four CD4+ subsets.

Sequencing used central memory CD4+ T cells from blood. These receptors all come from a man younger than 35 with type 1 diabetes.

The sample holds a few counts of this clone. The chain couples TRBV29-1 to TRBJ2-4; D is uncertain. The CDR3 has 12 residues. V dropped 8 bases and J dropped 2 bases, with 10 bases sitting between them. The germline V gene has CDR1 SQVTM and CDR2 ANQGSEA. Here the CDR3 reads CSCIGTKNIQYF. CDR3 in DNA: TGCAGCTGCATAGGGACCAAAAACATTCAGTACTTC. Variable domain in full (rest from reference TRBV29-1 and TRBJ2-4): SAVISQKPSRDICQRGTSLTIQCQVDSQVTMMFWYRQQPGQSLTLIATANQGSEATYESGFVIDKFPISRPNLTFSTLTVSNMSPEDSSIYLCSCIGTKNIQYFGAGTRLSVL.

This clone was observed a handful of times. This chain joins TRBV28 and TRBJ2-1; 12 bases are shared with TRBD2. CDR1 and CDR2 from the germline V gene are MDHEN and SYDVKM. V lost 7 bases, J lost 0 bases, and 7 bases stayed unmatched. The CDR3 is 17 residues long. CDR3 bases: TGTGCCAGCACCGGGACTAGCGGGTTCCACTCCTACAATGAGCAGTTCTTC. Amino acid sequence: CASTGTSGFHSYNEQFF. Combining the CDR3 with reference TRBV28 and TRBJ2-1 gives the whole variable domain DVKVTQSSRYLVKRTGEKVFLECVQDMDHENMFWYRQDPGLGLRLIYFSYDVKMKEKGDIPEGYSVSREKKERFSLILESASTNQTSMYLCASTGTSGFHSYNEQFFGPGTRLTVL.

In this sample, this clone turned up a few times. The chain couples TRBV5-5 to TRBJ2-7; the D call may be TRBD1 or TRBD2 (5 bases each). The germline V gene encodes CDR1 SGHKS and CDR2 YYEKEE (reference sequence). Trimming cost V 4 bases and J 5 bases, with 16 bases left between them. The CDR3 spans 14 residues. CDR3 coding DNA: TGTGCCAGCAGCGCTATACCGGGACCCCACGAGCAGTACTTC. Translated: CASSAIPGPHEQYF.

This clone turned up a few times. One end of the junction does not line up with germline, which may come from a read error. This rearrangement joins TRBV7-7 to TRBJ2-7; no reliable D call. Germline CDR1 is SSHAT and CDR2 is FNYEAQ (reference sequence). This CDR3 is 13 amino acids long. The CDR3 sequence is CASSTTGSDEQYF. As DNA, the CDR3 is TGTGCTAGCAGCACTACCGGGTCCGACGAGCAGTACTTC.

The chain carries TRBV7-9 and TRBJ2-1, with 9 positions matching TRBD1. Trimming cost V 4 bases and J 8 bases; bases outside gene matches: 6. The CDR3 covers 14 residues. Per germline, CDR1 SEHNR and CDR2 FQNEAQ (reference sequence). For the CDR3, the DNA is TGTGCCAGCAGCTGGGGACAGGGATCTTATGAGCAGTTCTTC. Residues: CASSWGQGSYEQFF.

The rearrangement uses TRBV2 and TRBJ2-3; D unclear. The CDR3 consists of 12 residues. V lost 7 bases to trimming and J lost 0 bases, with 5 bases between them. CDR1 SNHLY and CDR2 FYNNEI come from the germline V gene. In DNA form, the CDR3 reads TGTGCCAGCAAGTCAAGCACAGATACGCAGTATTTT. This sequence encodes CASKSSTDTQYF.

This clone has more than one count but fewer than ten. Other nucleotide sequences in the sample specify the same CDR3. The genes are TRBV29-1 and TRBJ2-7; unclear D gene. The CDR3 length is 13 residues. CDR1 is SQVTM and CDR2 is ANQGSEA in the germline V gene. The germline V and J ends were trimmed by 4 bases and 0 bases, with 10 bases remaining between them. The CDR3 DNA is TGCAGCGTTGGTTTGGCCAGCTCCTACGAGCAGTACTTC. Protein sequence: CSVGLASSYEQYF.

The chain joins TRBV7-2 to TRBJ2-5; D not certain. Per the germline V gene, CDR1 is SGHTA and CDR2 is FQGNSA. V shed 0 bases and J shed 3 bases, with 2 bases lying between them. The CDR3 is made up of 12 amino acids. The CDR3 sequence is CASSLAEETQYF. DNA of the CDR3: TGTGCCAGCAGCTTAGCGGAAGAGACCCAGTACTTC.

The table lists this clone with a few counts. V is TRBV23-1 and J is TRBJ1-1; maybe TRBD1 (6 bases). TRBV23-1 is reported as an ORF; its role is uncertain. Trimming cost V 4 bases and J 6 bases, with 24 bases left between them. CDR3 size: 17 residues. DNA of the CDR3: TGCGCCAGCAGTCTGCTGAGGGGGGGTGTTGAGGTGGCTGAAGCTTTCTTT. Its translation is CASSLLRGGVEVAEAFF.

There are a few counts of this clone. The V gene is TRBV5-8, the J gene TRBJ2-7; a possible D gene is TRBD2 (5 bases). Germline CDR1 reads SGHTS; CDR2 reads YDEGEE. The CDR3 consists of 14 residues. V shed 0 bases and J shed 4 bases, with 11 bases lying between them. CDR3 sequence reads: CASSLVGVAYEQYF. The CDR3 DNA reads TGTGCCAGCAGCTTGGTGGGCGTAGCGTACGAGCAGTACTTC.

V is TRBV4-1 and J is TRBJ2-1, with 7 nucleotides matching TRBD1. V shed 1 base, J shed 3 bases, and the junction held 3 bases outside the gene matches. CDR1 and CDR2 from the germline V gene are MGHRA and YSYEKL. CDR3 length: 15 amino acids. The CDR3 DNA reads TGCGCCAGCAGCCAAGCCGGGACAGTCTACAATGAGCAGTTCTTC. Protein: CASSQAGTVYNEQFF.

The chain carries TRBV6-5 and TRBJ2-7, with 8 bases that match TRBD1. This CDR3 contains 13 residues. Trimming at V came to 6 bases and at J to 2 bases, leaving 3 bases not matched to a gene. The germline V gene encodes CDR1 MNHEY and CDR2 SVGAGI. This CDR3 is CASRWTGTYEQYF. The CDR3 DNA follows: TGTGCCAGCAGGTGGACAGGGACCTACGAGCAGTACTTC.

This clone was seen many times. This chain connects TRBV2 to TRBJ2-5, with D possibly being TRBD1 (6 bases). Trimming left V 7 bases short and J 4 bases short, with 19 bases between. Germline loops: CDR1 SNHLY, CDR2 FYNNEI. The CDR3 consists of 15 residues. The CDR3 DNA is TGTGCCAGCACTCAAGAACAGGGTTTAGGAGAGACCCAGTACTTC. It is translated as CASTQEQGLGETQYF.

This clone was found a few times. Since a much larger clone is just one base distant, this may be a read error. This chain uses TRBV30 with TRBJ2-7, with a tentative D call TRBD2 (5 bases). CDR1 is GTSNPN and CDR2 is SVGIG in the germline V gene (reference sequence). V shed 0 bases and J shed 4 bases, with 25 bases lying between them. The CDR3 contains 18 residues. The CDR3 loop reads CAWSVRARLRTSRYEQYF. The CDR3 DNA reads as TGTGCCTGGAGTGTACGAGCGAGGTTGAGGACTTCCAGGTACGAGCAGTACTTC.

The chain employs TRBV6-1 and TRBJ2-3; D uncertain. The CDR3 runs 12 residues. From germline, CDR1 is MNHNS and CDR2 SASEGT. With 7 bases removed from V and 6 bases from J, the gap between germline ends came to 11 bases. CDR3 nucleotides: TGTGCCAGCACCAGACCGTCTGATACGCAGTATTTT. Its protein is CASTRPSDTQYF.

The CDR3 sequence is CASSQDGTSGRPTETQYF. The DNA for the CDR3 is TGTGCCAGCAGCCAAGATGGCACTAGCGGGAGGCCTACGGAGACCCAGTACTTC. The rearrangement links TRBV14 to TRBJ2-5; 12 nucleotides line up with TRBD2. V trimming: 0 bases; J trimming: 5 bases; junction bases outside the gene matches: 10. The CDR3 is 18 amino acids. CDR1 SGHDN and CDR2 FVKESK come from the germline V gene.

The rearrangement uses TRBV5-1 and TRBJ2-7, with 7 bases aligning to TRBD2. With 0 bases clipped from V and 2 bases from J, the junction kept 11 bases outside the gene matches. This CDR3 is 17 amino acids long. CDR1 is SGHRS, CDR2 YFSETQ, per germline. CDR3 region: CASSLGTSASEPYEQYF. DNA for the CDR3: TGCGCCAGCAGCTTGGGAACTAGCGCCAGCGAGCCCTACGAGCAGTACTTC.

This clone appeared a few times. The chain employs TRBV6-5 and TRBJ2-3; D not certain. CDR1 and CDR2 (germline): MNHEY, SVGAGI. V lost 7 bases and J 4 bases, leaving 12 bases between the germline ends. The CDR3 loop spans 13 amino acids. The CDR3 region is CASTQDGADTQYF. In DNA, the CDR3 is TGTGCCAGCACCCAGGATGGCGCAGATACGCAGTATTTT.